This T cell receptor beta chain was recovered during a study of cytomegalovirus exposure and HLA in healthy donors. The PCR made use of 60 Vbeta and 13 Jbeta primers. This table comes from immunoSEQ multiplex PCR, and its TCRdb copy is limited to in-frame clones, with some not included. The sample lists about 90,000 clones, roughly 60% occurring once. J lost 10 bases, V lost 4 bases, and 5 bases had no gene match. Per the germline V gene, CDR1 is SGHDT and CDR2 is YYEEEE. This CDR3 is built from 12 residues. The rearrangement uses TRBV5-6 and TRBJ1-2, with TRBD1 matching 9 bases. The sequenced sample was PBMCs. The source is a woman between 45 and 60 years old in good health and CMV-seropositive. CDR3 coding DNA: TGTGCCAGCAGCCTCGGGGACAGGGTCTACACCTTC. It codes for CASSLGDRVYTF.